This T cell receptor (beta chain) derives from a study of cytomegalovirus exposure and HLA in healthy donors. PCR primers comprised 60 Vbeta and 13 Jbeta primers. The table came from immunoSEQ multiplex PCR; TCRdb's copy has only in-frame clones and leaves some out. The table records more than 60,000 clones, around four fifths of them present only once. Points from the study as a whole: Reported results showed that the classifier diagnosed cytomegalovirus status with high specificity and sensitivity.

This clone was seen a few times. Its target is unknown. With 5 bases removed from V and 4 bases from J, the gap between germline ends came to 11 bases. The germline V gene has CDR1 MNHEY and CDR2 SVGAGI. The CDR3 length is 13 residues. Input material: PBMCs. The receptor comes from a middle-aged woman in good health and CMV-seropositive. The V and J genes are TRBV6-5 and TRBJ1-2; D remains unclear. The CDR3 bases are TGTGCCAGCAGTGAGGGTTTGGCCTATGGCTACACCTTC. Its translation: CASSEGLAYGYTF.